Each of the 28 T cell receptor beta chains below was sequenced from the same sample in a study of tumor and adjacent non-tumor tissue in lung cancer. The library came from three nested PCR rounds adapted from ARM-PCR protocols. One entry per CDR3 protein results from TCRdb running MiXCR on the multiplex PCR reads. This sample yields 95,000 to 150,000 distinct CDR3 sequences, of which 55% to 75% are seen a single time; around 13% belongs to the top ten. This sample's RNA came from whole unsorted tissue. Sequencing was carried out using lung tumor tissue. The receptors stem from a young man with non-small cell lung cancer.

About this clonotype: A read error is likely, as this CDR3 ends without the conserved phenylalanine or tryptophan. This chain connects TRBV7-8 to TRBJ2-1, with 9 positions matching TRBD1. Germline CDR1 reads SGHVS; CDR2 reads FQNEAQ. The V and J ends lost 5 bases and 2 bases, in that order; junction bases with no gene match: 7. The CDR3 spans 16 residues. Here the CDR3 reads CASSLTRQGAYNEQFS. CDR3 nucleotides: TGTGCCAGCAGCCTAACTAGACAGGGGGCCTACAATGAGCAGTTCTCC.

With respect to this clonotype: Just one base apart from a much larger clone, this may be a read error. This chain uses TRBV12-3 or TRBV12-4 with TRBJ1-2; TRBD1 is a possible D gene (5 bases). CDR3 size: 14 residues. The DNA of the CDR3 is TGTACCAGCAGTCCGCAGGGCGGGGTATATGGCTACACCTTC. Protein sequence: CTSSPQGGVYGYTF.

About this clonotype: This clone may be a read error of a much larger clone one base away. The chain has TRBV19 and TRBJ2-7; 7 nucleotides agree with TRBD2. Germline loops: CDR1 LNHDA, CDR2 SQIVND (reference sequence). The CDR3 is 14 amino acids. CDR3 sequence: CASSQRGVVYEKYF. The CDR3 DNA follows: TGTGCCAGTAGTCAACGGGGGGTCGTCTACGAGAAGTACTTC. The whole variable domain, filled in from reference TRBV19 and TRBJ2-7, reads DGGITQSPKYLFRKEGQNVTLSCEQNLNHDAMYWYRQDPGQGLRLIYYSQIVNDFQKGDIAEGYSVSREKKESFPLTVTSAQKNPTAFYLCASSQRGVVYEKYFGPGTRLTVT.

On this clonotype itself: This may be a read error, as it is one base from a much larger clone. Because the CDR3 is missing its conserved closing phenylalanine or tryptophan, this is likely a read error. The J gene is TRBJ2-3, the V gene TRBV6-1; 8 bases align to TRBD1. This CDR3 is built from 13 residues. V lost 2 bases and J lost 7; bases outside the gene matches: 2. In germline, CDR1 is MNHNS, CDR2 SASEGT. The DNA of the CDR3 is TGTGCCAGCAGTGAACAGGGGGCGAATACGCAGTATCTT. This gives the protein CASSEQGANTQYL.

Worth noting for this clonotype: A much larger clone lies a single base off, so this may be a read error. The chain links TRBV11-3 to TRBJ2-7; the match to TRBD1 covers 9 bases. Germline CDR1 is SGHNT and CDR2 is YENEEA. The CDR3 is made up of 15 amino acids. Here the CDR3 DNA reads TGTGCCAGCAGCTTAATATCGGGACAGGGTTACGAGCAGCACTTC. This translates into CASSLISGQGYEQHF.

This clonotype came up many times. This CDR3 is CAISESTGTYEQYF. CDR3 DNA: TGTGCCATCAGTGAGTCGACGGGCACCTACGAGCAGTACTTC. V usage is TRBV10-3 and J usage is TRBJ2-7; D not certain. Germline V gene lookup returns CDR1 ENHRY and CDR2 SYGVKD. V lost 0 bases, J lost 2 bases, and 8 bases lay in between. The length of the CDR3 is 14 residues.

In regard to this clonotype: One end of the junction varies from germline; a read error may be responsible. This chain links TRBV12-3 or TRBV12-4 with TRBJ2-5; 9 bases line up with TRBD2. This CDR3 spans 13 amino acids. In nucleotides, the CDR3 is TGTGTCAGCAGGCGGACTAGCGAAGGGACCCAGTACTTC. Its protein is CVSRRTSEGTQYF.

This clonotype has only a few counts. V is TRBV6-2 or TRBV6-3 and J is TRBJ2-5, with D uncertain. There are 15 residues in the CDR3. CDR1 is MNHEY, CDR2 SVGEGT, per germline. Trimming shortened V by 2 bases and J by 1 base, and 11 bases separated the two germline ends. CDR3 DNA: TGTGCCAGCAGTTACCACCTCCGGCTCCAAGAGACCCAGTACTTC. It specifies CASSYHLRLQETQYF.

The chain couples TRBV5-1 to TRBJ1-1, with 9 positions matching TRBD1. Germline V CDR1 and CDR2: SGHRS, YFSETQ. The CDR3 is 15 amino acids. J lost 2 bases, V lost 0 bases, and 2 bases had no gene match. The CDR3 loop is CASSLGTGDNTEAFF. The CDR3 DNA reads as TGCGCCAGCAGCTTGGGGACAGGGGATAACACTGAAGCTTTCTTT.

On this clonotype: A single base separates this from a much larger clone, so it may be a read error. CDR3 nucleotides: TGTGCCAGCAGTTATACCCCTCGGGAGGCCGGGGAGGAGACCCAGTACTTC. It is translated as CASSYTPREAGEETQYF. The chain couples TRBV12-3 or TRBV12-4 to TRBJ2-5, with 7 bases matching TRBD2. The junction had 16 bases not matched to a gene; V was cut back by 4 bases and J by 5 bases. The CDR3 sequence is 17 residues long.

To note about this clonotype: Its ends do not fully match the called genes, so a read error is possible. The chain combines TRBV4-1 with TRBJ1-2, with 9 bases aligning to TRBD1. The CDR3 covers 16 residues. Germline V lookup: CDR1 MGHRA, CDR2 YSYEKL. The CDR3 DNA reads TGCGCCAGCGGCCAAGATCCAGGACAGGGGTACTATGGCTACACCTTC. It is translated as CASGQDPGQGYYGYTF.

In its sample, this clonotype was seen once. This may stem from a read error, because a much larger clone lies one nucleotide away. This rearrangement joins TRBV6-5 to TRBJ2-7; 12 nucleotides align to TRBD1. V was pared by 4 bases and J by 5 bases, with 12 bases of the junction left unmatched. The CDR3 contains 17 residues. Per the germline V gene, CDR1 is MNHEY and CDR2 is SVGAGI. CDR3 protein: CASSLEPPGQGAHEQYF. In DNA, the CDR3 is TGTGCCAGCAGTTTGGAACCTCCGGGACAGGGGGCCCACGAGCAGTACTTC.

This clonotype was seen a handful of times. The junction departs from the called germline gene at one end, perhaps through a read error. V usage is TRBV20-1 and J usage is TRBJ2-1; 10 nucleotides match TRBD2. Germline CDR1 DFQATT, CDR2 SNEGSKA (reference sequence). The CDR3 has 16 residues. CDR3: CSARDGFQRGGNELFF. CDR3 nucleotide sequence: TGTAGTGCTAGAGATGGGTTCCAGCGGGGGGGGAATGAGCTGTTCTTC.

Concerning this clonotype: Germline is not matched at one junction end, which may reflect a read error. V usage is TRBV20-1 and J usage is TRBJ2-1, with TRBD2 as a possible D gene (6 bases). Germline V gene data show CDR1 as DFQATT and CDR2 as SNEGSKA (reference sequence). The CDR3 length is 14 residues. As DNA, the CDR3 is TGCAGTGCTAGAGATGCCGGAGGGTACAATGTGCAGTTCTTC. It encodes CSARDAGGYNVQFF.

The rearrangement joins TRBV5-6 to TRBJ2-1; D is perhaps TRBD2 (6 bases). Germline CDR1 and CDR2: SGHDT and YYEEEE. The CDR3 is 14 amino acids. Trimming took off 2 bases at V and 5 bases at J, with 11 bases between the two ends. DNA for the CDR3: TGTGCCAGCAGCTTAGTCCTAGCGCACAATGAGCAGTTCTTC. This codes for CASSLVLAHNEQFF. Drawing the rest from reference TRBV5-6 and TRBJ2-1, the complete variable domain is DAGVTQSPTHLIKTRGQQVTLRCSPKSGHDTVSWYQQALGQGPQFIFQYYEEEERQRGNFPDRFSGHQFPNYSSELNVNALLLGDSALYLCASSLVLAHNEQFFGPGTRLTVL.

A word on this clonotype: The germline gene is not matched at one end of the junction; a read error may be the cause. The J gene is TRBJ2-7, the V gene TRBV5-5, with 9 bases identical to TRBD1. The length of the CDR3 is 15 residues. Germline CDR1 SGHKS, CDR2 YYEKEE (reference sequence). The CDR3: CVSSLAPGQGYEQYF. CDR3 in DNA: TGTGTCAGCAGCTTGGCCCCGGGACAGGGTTACGAGCAGTACTTC.

On this clonotype: A junction end diverges from the germline sequence, so it may reflect a read error. The V call is TRBV20-1, the J call TRBJ2-1; 14 positions agree with TRBD2. From germline, CDR1 is DFQATT and CDR2 SNEGSKA (reference sequence). This CDR3 region has 18 residues. The chain's CDR3 is CGARAPGTSGSLNDKQFF. The CDR3 bases are TGCGGTGCTAGGGCCCCCGGGACTAGCGGGAGTTTGAATGATAAGCAGTTCTTC.

As to this clonotype: This may arise from a read error, as a much more abundant clone is one base away. V gene TRBV20-1 combines with J gene TRBJ2-2; TRBD2 matches at 9 bases. The V gene end was trimmed by 5 bases and the J gene end by 2 bases; junction bases not matched to a gene: 18. The CDR3 is made up of 19 amino acids. In germline, CDR1 is DFQATT, CDR2 SNEGSKA (reference sequence). The CDR3 nucleotides are TGCAGTGCTTCTTCCGGAAGAGCCATGACTAGCGGAAACACCGGGGAGCTGTTTTTT. Protein: CSASSGRAMTSGNTGELFF.

The rearrangement links TRBV10-2 to TRBJ2-3; the D gene could be TRBD1 or TRBD2 (5 bases each). CDR1 and CDR2 (germline): WSHSY, SAAADI. V lost 6 bases and J lost 4, with 17 bases in between. The length of the CDR3 is 15 residues. CDR3 residues: CASSPWDRGADTQYF. Here the CDR3 DNA reads TGCGCCAGCAGCCCCTGGGACCGGGGAGCAGATACGCAGTATTTT.

This clonotype was counted once. Sequence at one end of the junction differs from germline and may be a read error. The rearrangement joins TRBV5-4 to TRBJ2-5; D might be TRBD1 (5 bases). The CDR3 runs 15 residues. Per germline, CDR1 SGHNT and CDR2 YYREEE (reference sequence). CDR3 region: CASSGTGHINETQYF. Here the CDR3 DNA reads TGTGCCAGCAGCGGAACCGGACACATTAATGAGACCCAATATTTC.

This clonotype was counted only a few times. This may be a read error, as it is one base from a much larger clone. J is TRBJ2-2 and V is TRBV29-1, with 7 bases aligning to TRBD1. The length of the CDR3 is 16 residues. Germline V gene lookup returns CDR1 SQVTM and CDR2 ANQGSEA. Unmatched junction bases numbered 12, after V lost 3 bases and J lost 5 bases. CDR3 in amino acids: CSVESLRGSGTGELFF. CDR3 in DNA: TGCAGCGTTGAGTCCCTCAGGGGGTCGGGAACCGGGGAGCTGTTTTTT.

The chain recombines TRBV29-1 with TRBJ2-2, with 10 bases that match TRBD2. The CDR3 length is 15 residues. CDR1 is SQVTM and CDR2 is ANQGSEA in the germline V gene. The CDR3 reads CSDETSGTKTGELFF. CDR3 DNA sequence: TGCAGTGATGAAACTAGCGGGACAAAAACCGGGGAGCTGTTTTTT.

This clonotype was found many times. The chain employs TRBV29-1 and TRBJ1-2; the D is unclear. Germline V gene lookup returns CDR1 SQVTM and CDR2 ANQGSEA. With 4 bases removed from V and 7 bases from J, the gap between germline ends came to 10 bases. This CDR3 is built from 11 residues. CDR3 sequence (DNA): TGCAGCGTTGTGACGGGAGGTGGCTACACCTTC. Translated, it gives CSVVTGGGYTF.

Note on this clonotype: The missing conserved phenylalanine or tryptophan at the end of this CDR3 makes a read error likely. V is TRBV12-3 or TRBV12-4 and J is TRBJ2-2; 11 bases agree with TRBD1. This CDR3 spans 16 amino acids. CDR3 DNA: TGTGCCAGCAGTACAGGGACAGGGGGTGGTACCGTGGAGCTGTTTTAT. Translated: CASSTGTGGGTVELFY.

Note on this clonotype: A much larger clone lies a single base off, so this may be a read error. CDR3: CASSYRGSGSTIYF. In DNA form, the CDR3 reads TGTGCCAGCAGTTACCGGGGGTCTGGAAGCACCATATATTTT. The chain recombines TRBV6-6 with TRBJ1-3; TRBD1 might be the D (5 bases). The CDR3 has 14 amino acids. Germline V gene data show CDR1 as MNHNY and CDR2 as SVGAGI (reference sequence).

The J gene is TRBJ2-1, the V gene TRBV7-9; D call uncertain. The V gene's germline CDR1 is SEHNR and CDR2 FQNEAQ (reference sequence). Trimming shortened V by 1 base and J by 8 bases, and 9 bases separated the two germline ends. The CDR3 totals 13 residues. The CDR3 sequence: CASSLDRTDEQFF. CDR3 coding DNA: TGTGCCAGCAGCTTAGACCGAACCGATGAGCAGTTCTTC.

Worth noting for this clonotype: At one boundary the junction diverges from the germline segment, which might be a read error. CDR3 sequence (DNA): TGTGCCAGCTCTAGCGGACAAGAGGCCCAGTACTTC. This gives the protein CASSSGQEAQYF. The chain has TRBV6-6 and TRBJ2-5; 7 bases are a match to TRBD2. CDR3 length equals 12 residues. The germline V gene has CDR1 MNHNY and CDR2 SVGAGI (reference sequence).

Comment on this clonotype: This clone may be a read error of a much larger clone one base away. The rearrangement uses TRBV5-1 and TRBJ2-2; D is perhaps TRBD2 (5 bases). This CDR3 has 15 residues. CDR1 SGHRS and CDR2 YFSETQ come from the germline V gene. The CDR3 sequence: CASNVEGLNTGELLF. The DNA of the CDR3 is TGCGCCAGCAACGTAGAGGGCTTGAACACCGGGGAGCTGCTTTTT.